Shown below are 10 T cell receptor beta chains from a single sample sequenced in a study of blood T cell repertoires in COVID-19. The assay was immunoSEQ multiplex PCR, and TCRdb's table has in-frame clones only and misses some. Of roughly 180,000 clones listed, approximately 80% are singletons. The sequenced material came from PBMCs or T cells enriched from blood (not recorded which). The receptor source for this set is a man aged 55 to 70 who had been exposed to COVID-19.

This clone was counted only a few times. This sequence joins TRBV15 and TRBJ2-7; 8 nucleotides align to TRBD1. CDR1 and CDR2 (germline): LNHNV, YYDKDF (reference sequence). This CDR3 contains 15 residues. Unmatched junction bases numbered 5, after V lost 0 bases and J lost 4 bases. CDR3 residues: CATSREKGQVYEQYF. In DNA form, the CDR3 reads TGTGCCACCAGCAGAGAAAAGGGACAGGTTTACGAGCAGTACTTC. The full variable domain, with the rest looked up from reference TRBV15 and TRBJ2-7, is DAMVIQNPRYQVTQFGKPVTLSCSQTLNHNVMYWYQQKSSQAPKLLFHYYDKDFNNEADTPDNFQSRRPNTSFCFLDIRSPGLGDTAMYLCATSREKGQVYEQYFGPGTRLTVT.

This clone was counted a single time. The genes are TRBV11-3 and TRBJ1-1, with D tentatively TRBD1 (5 bases). Germline V gene lookup returns CDR1 SGHNT and CDR2 YENEEA. With 8 bases removed from V and 1 base from J, the gap between germline ends came to 17 bases. The CDR3 loop spans 15 amino acids. This chain's CDR3 is CASGAEPRGNTEAFF. For the CDR3, the DNA is TGTGCCAGCGGGGCGGAGCCAAGGGGGAACACTGAAGCTTTCTTT.

In its sample, this clone was seen once. The chain uses TRBV28 and TRBJ1-2, with TRBD1 matching 9 bases. V lost 5 bases and J lost 7; bases outside the gene matches: 8. Germline V lookup: CDR1 MDHEN, CDR2 SYDVKM. This CDR3 has 14 amino acids. The CDR3 DNA reads TGTGCCAGCAGTCCCAGGGACAGGGCCGGTGGCTACACCTTC. Its translation is CASSPRDRAGGYTF.

The chain joins TRBV14 to TRBJ2-7, with TRBD2 as a possible D gene (5 bases). The germline V gene has CDR1 SGHDN and CDR2 FVKESK. The CDR3 spans 13 residues. The V end lost 4 bases, the J end lost 6 bases, and 13 bases lay between the germline ends. CDR3 sequence: CASSLILRGEQYF. The CDR3, as DNA: TGTGCCAGCAGCCTAATCCTACGGGGCGAGCAGTACTTC.

The genes are TRBV19 and TRBJ2-5; 11 bases are shared with TRBD2. The J segment lost 1 base and the V segment lost 1 base, leaving 2 bases of the junction unmatched. The CDR3 is 16 amino acids. Germline-derived CDR1 and CDR2 are LNHDA and SQIVND (reference sequence). CDR3 in DNA: TGTGCCAGTAGTATAGTAGCGGGAGGGCCCCAAGAGACCCAGTACTTC. This codes for CASSIVAGGPQETQYF.

The V and J genes are TRBV12-3 or TRBV12-4 and TRBJ1-1; D call uncertain. The CDR3 is 12 residues long. V was cut by 6 bases and J by 4 bases, with 9 bases left in between. The CDR3 spells CASSSRATEAFF. The CDR3, as DNA: TGTGCCAGCAGCTCCCGCGCCACTGAAGCTTTCTTT.

The rearrangement links TRBV11-2 to TRBJ1-3; 9 bases are shared with TRBD1. Trimming took 6 bases from V and 0 from J; bases not matched to a gene: 9. Germline-derived CDR1 and CDR2 are SGHAT and FQNNGV. The CDR3 contains 17 residues. The chain's CDR3 is CASRDRPGQGSGNTIYF. The CDR3 DNA sequence: TGTGCCAGCAGGGATCGACCGGGACAGGGCTCTGGAAACACCATATATTTT.

The genes are TRBV6-5 and TRBJ1-5; 9 nucleotides line up with TRBD1. The CDR3 runs to 15 residues. Germline CDR1 is MNHEY and CDR2 is SVGAGI. After removal of 4 bases from V and 5 bases from J, the junction contained 6 bases not matched to a gene. Written as DNA, the CDR3 is TGTGCCAGCAGTTCTACAGGGGGCCTCGATCAGCCCCAGCATTTT. Protein sequence: CASSSTGGLDQPQHF.

The chain has TRBV7-2 and TRBJ1-5; 8 nucleotides line up with TRBD1. CDR1 is SGHTA, CDR2 FQGNSA, per germline. CDR3 size: 15 residues. Trimming took 0 bases from V and 6 from J; bases not matched to a gene: 4. CDR3 sequence reads: CASSLAQGAGQPQHF. The CDR3 DNA follows: TGTGCCAGCAGCTTAGCGCAGGGGGCGGGTCAGCCCCAGCATTTT.

CDR3 coding DNA: TGTGCCAGCAGCTTAGTAGGGGGTTTCGGTGAAAAACTGTTTTTT. Amino acid sequence: CASSLVGGFGEKLFF. The rearrangement joins TRBV7-2 to TRBJ1-4, with a tentative D call TRBD1 (6 bases). V was pared by 1 base and J by 7 bases, with 13 bases between. Germline loops: CDR1 SGHTA, CDR2 FQGNSA. This CDR3 has 15 amino acids. The full variable domain, completed using reference TRBV7-2 and TRBJ1-4, is GAGVSQSPSNKVTEKGKDVELRCDPISGHTALYWYRQSLGQGLEFLIYFQGNSAPDKSGLPSDRFSAERTGGSVSTLTIQRTQQEDSAVYLCASSLVGGFGEKLFFGSGTQLSVL.